This T cell receptor (beta chain) stems from a study of T-cell memory formation after mild COVID-19. The CDR3 spans 15 residues. In germline, CDR1 is SGHKS, CDR2 YYEKEE (reference sequence). The V end lost 4 bases, the J end lost 5 bases, and 18 bases lay between the germline ends. TCRdb analysed the 5' RACE reads with MiXCR anew, one entry per CDR3 protein. The table has around 340,000 distinct CDR3 sequences, roughly an eighth seen once. This clonotype was detected a few times. The receptor was isolated from a man between 18 and 35 years old who had mild COVID-19 (a few samples of this study predate the infection). Cell type and time point are not known. Material for sequencing was PBMCs or a T cell subset sorted from them (not recorded which). This sequence joins TRBV5-5 and TRBJ2-5, with D unresolved. Here the CDR3 DNA reads TGTGCCAGCAGCGGTTCCAGTAGACGAGTGGAGACCCAGTACTTC. Amino acid sequence: CASSGSSRRVETQYF.